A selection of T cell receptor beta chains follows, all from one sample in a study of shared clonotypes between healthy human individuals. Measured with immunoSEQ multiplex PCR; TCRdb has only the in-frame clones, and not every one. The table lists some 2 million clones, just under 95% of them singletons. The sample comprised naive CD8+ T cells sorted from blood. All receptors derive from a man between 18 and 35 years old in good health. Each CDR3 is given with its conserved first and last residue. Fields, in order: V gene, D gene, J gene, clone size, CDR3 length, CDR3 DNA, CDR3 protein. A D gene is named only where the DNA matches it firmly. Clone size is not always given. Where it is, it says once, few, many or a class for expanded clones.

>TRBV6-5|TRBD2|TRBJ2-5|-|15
TGTGCCAGCAGCAAGACTAGCGGAATCCAAGAGACCCAGTACTTC
CASSKTSGIQETQYF
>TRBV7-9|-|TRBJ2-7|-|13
TGTGCCAGCAGCTTAGGAGGGTTGCGCGAGCAGTACTTC
CASSLGGLREQYF
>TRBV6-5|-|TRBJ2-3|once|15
TGTGCCAGCAGTTCCCTAGGGGGGCGGACAGATACGCAGTATTTT
CASSSLGGRTDTQYF
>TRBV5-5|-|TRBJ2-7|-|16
TGTGCCAGCAGCTTAGTAGGAACAGGGCCGGGAATCGAGCAGTACTTC
CASSLVGTGPGIEQYF
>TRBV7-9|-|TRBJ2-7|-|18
TGTGCCAGCAGCTCCGAAGGGTGGGCGGGCGTAAGCTCCTACGAGCAGTACTTC
CASSSEGWAGVSSYEQYF
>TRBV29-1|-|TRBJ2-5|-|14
TGCAGCGTCCGAGGGGTGTTTTTACAAGAGACCCAGTACTTC
CSVRGVFLQETQYF
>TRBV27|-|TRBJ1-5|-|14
TGTGCCAGCAGTGCCCGGTATGTTAATCAGCCCCAGCATTTT
CASSARYVNQPQHF
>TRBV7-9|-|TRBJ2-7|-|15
TGTGCCAGCAGCTTAGCGCAGGGCGCTCTCTACGAGCAGTACTTC
CASSLAQGALYEQYF
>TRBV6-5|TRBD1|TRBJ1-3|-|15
TGTGCCAGCAGTTCCCCGGGGGACAGAGGAAACACCATATATTTT
CASSSPGDRGNTIYF
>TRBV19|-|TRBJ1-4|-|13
TGTGCCAGTAGTGTCCAGGGTAATGAAAAACTGTTTTTT
CASSVQGNEKLFF
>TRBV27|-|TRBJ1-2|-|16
TGTGCCAGCAGTTCCTTTGAGGGGGGCTTCGACTATGGCTACACCTTC
CASSSFEGGFDYGYTF
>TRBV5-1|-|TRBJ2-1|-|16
TGCGCCAGCAGCTCGGCAATAAGGGGTCCCTACAATGAGCAGTTCTTC
CASSSAIRGPYNEQFF
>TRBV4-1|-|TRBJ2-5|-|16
TGCGCCAGCAGCCAAGAGCCAGCGGCCAGGAGGGAGACCCAGTACTTC
CASSQEPAARRETQYF
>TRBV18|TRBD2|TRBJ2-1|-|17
TGTGCCAGCTCACCCACAAAGGGACTAGCGGGTGGAGATGAGCAGTTCTTC
CASSPTKGLAGGDEQFF
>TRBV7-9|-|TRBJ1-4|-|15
TGTGCCAGCAGAGATAGTCAGGGGTATGGCGAAAAACTGTTTTTT
CASRDSQGYGEKLFF
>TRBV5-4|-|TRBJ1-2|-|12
TGTGCCAGCAGCCCGGTTGGCTATGGCTACACCTTC
CASSPVGYGYTF
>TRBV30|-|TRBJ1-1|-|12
TGTGCCTGGACGTTGGGGGACACTGAAGCTTTCTTT
CAWTLGDTEAFF
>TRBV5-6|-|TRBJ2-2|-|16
TGTGCCAGCAGCCTCAACGGGGCCTCGTTCACCGGGGAGCTGTTTTTT
CASSLNGASFTGELFF
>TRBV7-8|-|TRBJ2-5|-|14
TGTGCCAGCAGTATTATGGGGGGCTATGAGACCCAGTACTTC
CASSIMGGYETQYF
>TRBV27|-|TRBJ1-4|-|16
TGTGCCAGCAGTTTACAAGGGGAGGGGACTAATGAAAAACTGTTTTTT
CASSLQGEGTNEKLFF
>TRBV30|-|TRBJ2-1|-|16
TGTGCCTGGAGTGTATCTGGCGTCCTCCCGCATGATGAGCAGTTCTTC
CAWSVSGVLPHDEQFF
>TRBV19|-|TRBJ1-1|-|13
TGTGCCAGCAGGATCTCGGGGAACACTGAAGCTTTCTTT
CASRISGNTEAFF
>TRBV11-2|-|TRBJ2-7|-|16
TGTGCCAGCAGCTCCCCGAGGTCCCAGCGGACCTACGAGCAGTACTTC
CASSSPRSQRTYEQYF
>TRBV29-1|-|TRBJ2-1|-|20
TGCAGCGTTGGTGCACAAGGGTTCGTTCGGGCGCCGGGGTCCTACAATGAGCAGTTCTTC
CSVGAQGFVRAPGSYNEQFF
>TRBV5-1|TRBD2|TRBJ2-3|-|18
TGCGCCAGCAGCTTGGCGACACTAGCGGGAGGGCCCGGAGATACGCAGTATTTT
CASSLATLAGGPGDTQYF
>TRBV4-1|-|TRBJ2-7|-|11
TGCGCCAGCAGCGCCGCCTACGAGCAGTACTTC
CASSAAYEQYF
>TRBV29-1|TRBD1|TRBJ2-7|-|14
TGCAGCGTTATTGGACAGGGGGACCCCTACGAGCAGTACTTC
CSVIGQGDPYEQYF
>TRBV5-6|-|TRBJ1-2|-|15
TGTGCCAGCAGCGGATGGGACGTGGGGGACTATGGCTACACCTTC
CASSGWDVGDYGYTF
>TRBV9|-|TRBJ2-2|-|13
TGTGCCAGCAGCGTTTGGTACACCGGGGAGCTGTTTTTT
CASSVWYTGELFF
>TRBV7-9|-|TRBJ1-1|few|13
TGTGCCAGCAGCCCGGGGCCCGGCGCTGAAGCTTTCTTT
CASSPGPGAEAFF
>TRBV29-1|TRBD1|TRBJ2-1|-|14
TGCAGCGCCTCCGGGACAGGGGTTGGGTATGAGCAGTTCTTC
CSASGTGVGYEQFF
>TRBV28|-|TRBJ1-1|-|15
TGTGCCAGCAGTTTGGAAAATTCAATGAACACTGAAGCTTTCTTT
CASSLENSMNTEAFF
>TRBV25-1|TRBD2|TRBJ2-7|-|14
TGTGCCAGCAGGGGCAGGACTAGCAACTACGAGCAGTACTTC
CASRGRTSNYEQYF
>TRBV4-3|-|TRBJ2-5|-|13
TGCGCCAGCAGCCAAGGGGCGTTTGGGACCCAGTACTTC
CASSQGAFGTQYF
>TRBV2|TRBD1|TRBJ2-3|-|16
TGTGCCAGCAGTAGGCTCGGGACAGGGTCGGCAGATACGCAGTATTTT
CASSRLGTGSADTQYF
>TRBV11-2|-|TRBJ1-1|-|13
TGTGCCAGCAGCTTCGAGAGGGTGAATGAAGCTTTCTTT
CASSFERVNEAFF
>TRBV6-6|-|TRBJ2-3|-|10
TGTGCCAGCAGTTATTCTGTATGGTATTTT
CASSYSVWYF
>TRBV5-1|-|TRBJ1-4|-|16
TGCGCCAGCAGCTTGGAACAGGGAGGAACTAATGAAAAACTGTTTTTT
CASSLEQGGTNEKLFF
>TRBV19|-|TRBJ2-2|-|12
TGTGCCAGTCTTGGCGACACCGGGGAGCTGTTTTTT
CASLGDTGELFF
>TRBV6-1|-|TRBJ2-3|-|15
TGTGCCAGCAGTGACAGAAGCGAAGTCGCAGATACGCAGTATTTT
CASSDRSEVADTQYF
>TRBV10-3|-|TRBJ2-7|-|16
TGTGCCATCAGTGAGTTGAGAGGCGCAGGGAGTCGACTACAGTACTTC
CAISELRGAGSRLQYF
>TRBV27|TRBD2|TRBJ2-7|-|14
TGTGCCAGCAGTCTTTGGGGGGGGACTTACGAGCAGTACTTC
CASSLWGGTYEQYF
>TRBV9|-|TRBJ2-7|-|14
TGTGCCAGCAGCGTAGCTGCTAGTAGCTACGAGCAGTACTTC
CASSVAASSYEQYF
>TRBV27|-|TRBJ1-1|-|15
TGTGCCAGCAGTTTAGCGAACAGGGCGAGCACTGAAGCTTTCTTT
CASSLANRASTEAFF
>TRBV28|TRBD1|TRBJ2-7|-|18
TGTGCCAGCAGCTTATATACCCGTCTACAGGGGACCGACTACGAGCAGTACTTC
CASSLYTRLQGTDYEQYF
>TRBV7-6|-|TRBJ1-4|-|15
TGTGCCAGCAGCCCCACACAGGGTTCTAATGAAAAACTGTTTTTT
CASSPTQGSNEKLFF
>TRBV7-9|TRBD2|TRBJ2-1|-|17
TGTGCCAGCAGCTCAGGCTTGGCGGGAGGGCCCTACAATGAGCAGTTCTTC
CASSSGLAGGPYNEQFF
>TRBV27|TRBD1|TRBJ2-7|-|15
TGTGCCAGCAGTTTCTTGACAGGGGGCCCCCTCGAGCAGTACTTC
CASSFLTGGPLEQYF
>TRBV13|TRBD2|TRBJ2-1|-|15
TGTGCCAGCAGCCGGGTAGCGGGAGGCGGCGATGAGCAGTTCTTC
CASSRVAGGGDEQFF
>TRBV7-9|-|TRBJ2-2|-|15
TGTGCCAGCAGCCCCGACGGGGTAGGCACCGGGGAGCTGTTTTTT
CASSPDGVGTGELFF
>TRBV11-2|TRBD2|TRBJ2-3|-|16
TGTGCCAGCATGTTGGGGACTAGCGGGAGGGCCGATACGCAGTATTTT
CASMLGTSGRADTQYF